This TCR beta chain comes out of a study of cytomegalovirus exposure and HLA in healthy donors. Study-wide points: TCR beta chains associated with HLA were, in a later analysis, more clonally expanded than equally common others.

With 60 Vbeta and 13 Jbeta primers, the PCR was carried out. TCRdb's copy holds only in-frame clones and misses some; the assay was immunoSEQ multiplex PCR. The sample shows about 160,000 clones, 80% of them seen only once. Germline CDR1 SGHVS, CDR2 FNYEAQ. This CDR3 has 18 residues. After removal of 5 bases from V and 0 bases from J, the junction contained 8 bases not matched to a gene. Of note for this clone: Its target is unknown.

The chain is built from TRBV7-6 and TRBJ2-3; 13 nucleotides align to TRBD2. The origin of this receptor is a woman aged 50 to 65 in good health and CMV-seronegative. The specimen was PBMCs. The CDR3 loop is CASSPQTSGGRSTDTQYF. In DNA, the CDR3 is TGTGCCAGCAGCCCGCAGACTAGCGGGGGGAGGAGCACAGATACGCAGTATTTT.